A selection of T cell receptor beta chains follows, all from one sample in a study of blood T cell repertoires in COVID-19. The method was immunoSEQ multiplex PCR; TCRdb's version includes in-frame clones alone and lacks a portion of them. The sample comprises 400,000 to 450,000 clones, roughly 89% of which are singletons, and more than 0.7% rests with the top ten. The sequencing sample was made of peripheral blood. The receptor source for this set is a young man with COVID-19, enrolled during active disease. Both conserved end residues are part of each CDR3. Fields, in order: D gene, V gene, clone size, J gene, CDR3 DNA, CDR3 protein. The D gene is left open where the match is weak. Rows give clone size only sometimes, using once, few, many, or a class for an expanded clone.

-,TRBV3-1/TRBV3-2,-,TRBJ2-2,TGTGCCAGCAGCCAAGCTTCAGGGACCGGGGAGCTGTTTTTT,CASSQASGTGELFF
-,TRBV11-3,-,TRBJ2-2,TGTGCCAGCAGCTTATGGACACCTAACACCGGGGAGCTGTTTTTT,CASSLWTPNTGELFF
-,TRBV12-3/TRBV12-4,-,TRBJ1-1,TGTGCCAGCAGTGAAACAGGGATGACTGAAGCTTTCTTT,CASSETGMTEAFF
-,TRBV14,-,TRBJ1-2,TGTGCCAGCTCTCGCCCCGGAGCTAACTATGGCTACACCTTC,CASSRPGANYGYTF
-,TRBV19,-,TRBJ2-1,TGTGCCAGTAGTATATGGGGGGCCTACAATGAGCAGTTCTTC,CASSIWGAYNEQFF
-,TRBV30,-,TRBJ1-5,TGTGCCTGGAGTGTGGGGGCCAGCAATCAGCCCCAGCATTTT,CAWSVGASNQPQHF
TRBD2,TRBV4-1,-,TRBJ2-5,TGCGCCAGCAGCCCTAGCGGGGGAGGAGAGACCCAGTACTTC,CASSPSGGGETQYF
-,TRBV6-5,once,TRBJ2-7,TGTGCCAGCAGCCCCCCTGGCACCTACGAGCAGTACTTC,CASSPPGTYEQYF
TRBD2,TRBV2,-,TRBJ2-1,TGTGCCAGCAGCCACGGACTAGCAGGTCCCTACAATGAGCAGTTCTTC,CASSHGLAGPYNEQFF
-,TRBV5-4,-,TRBJ2-1,TGTGCCAGCAGCTTGTGGCAGATTTCCTACAATGAGCAGTTCTTC,CASSLWQISYNEQFF
TRBD1,TRBV7-9,-,TRBJ1-4,TGTGCCAGCAGCATCCAGGGGGCGAGGGAAAAACTGTTTTTT,CASSIQGAREKLFF
-,TRBV15,-,TRBJ2-7,TGTGCCACCAGCAGAGGTGGGGGGGGGCAATACGAGCAGTACTTC,CATSRGGGGQYEQYF
TRBD1,TRBV2,-,TRBJ2-1,TGTGCCAGCAGTGAAAGGCCGGGACAGGGGATTGTTAATGAGCAGTTCTTC,CASSERPGQGIVNEQFF
-,TRBV5-6,-,TRBJ1-5,TGTGCCAGCAGCTTGTTTCCGTTATCGGGCAATCAGCCCCAGCATTTT,CASSLFPLSGNQPQHF
-,TRBV5-8,-,TRBJ2-5,TGTGCCAGCAGCTTTCCTGGCACGGAGACCCAGTACTTC,CASSFPGTETQYF
-,TRBV3-1/TRBV3-2,-,TRBJ1-1,TGTGCCAGCAGCCCTAGGAGGAGGAACACTGAAGCTTTCTTT,CASSPRRRNTEAFF
-,TRBV2,-,TRBJ1-1,TGTGCCAGCAGGGCGTGGGGACTGGGGATGAACACTGAAGCTTTCTTT,CASRAWGLGMNTEAFF
TRBD2,TRBV5-1,-,TRBJ2-2,TGCGCCAGCAGCCCAGCCCCGGGGGGAGTAACCGGGGAGCTGTTTTTT,CASSPAPGGVTGELFF
-,TRBV27,-,TRBJ2-2,TGTGCCAGCAGTCCATACACCGGGGAGCTGTTTTTT,CASSPYTGELFF
TRBD1,TRBV27,once,TRBJ2-3,TGTGCCAGCAGTTTATCTCCCCCAGGGGGCGATACGCAGTATTTT,CASSLSPPGGDTQYF
-,TRBV6-4,once,TRBJ2-2,TGTGCCAGCAGTGAGGCCCACCGCGGCACCGGGGAGCTGTTTTTT,CASSEAHRGTGELFF
-,TRBV11-2,-,TRBJ2-2,TGTGCCAGCAGCCCAACCCAACAGACGAACACCGGGGAGCTGTTTTTT,CASSPTQQTNTGELFF
-,TRBV5-6,-,TRBJ1-2,TGTGCCAGCAGCTTAGATCTTAACAGCTATGGCTACACCTTC,CASSLDLNSYGYTF
-,TRBV11-3,-,TRBJ2-5,TGTGCCAGCTCTATTATAGGGGGTCGGGGGGCGGAGACCCAGTACTTC,CASSIIGGRGAETQYF
-,TRBV7-9,-,TRBJ2-6,TGTGCCAGCAGCGTAACAGGGGGGGCCTCCGGGGCCAACGTCCTGACTTTC,CASSVTGGASGANVLTF
-,TRBV9,-,TRBJ1-1,TGTGCCAGCAGCGTAGCGGGGGGAGGGGGTGAAGCTTTCTTT,CASSVAGGGGEAFF
-,TRBV19,-,TRBJ2-7,TGTGCCAGTAGCCCGACTAGTAGCCACGAGCAGTACTTC,CASSPTSSHEQYF
-,TRBV19,few,TRBJ2-7,TGTGCCAGTAGTAACAGGGTCGAGCAGTACTTC,CASSNRVEQYF
-,TRBV5-1,-,TRBJ1-4,TGCGCCAGCAGCTTGGAAGGCGGGGGAGAAAAACTGTTTTTT,CASSLEGGGEKLFF
-,TRBV4-1,-,TRBJ1-4,TGCGCCAGCAGCCTTCACGGAGGTGCAACTAATGAAAAACTGTTTTTT,CASSLHGGATNEKLFF
-,TRBV7-8,-,TRBJ1-4,TGTGCCAGCAGCTTAGCGCCCCGCGGGATTAATGAAAAACTGTTTTTT,CASSLAPRGINEKLFF
-,TRBV11-2,-,TRBJ1-1,TGTGCCAGCAGCTCGCAGGTAAACACTGAAGCTTTCTTT,CASSSQVNTEAFF
TRBD2,TRBV18,-,TRBJ2-1,TGTGCCAGCTCACATCGTAGCGGGGGGACTTACAATGAGCAGTTCTTC,CASSHRSGGTYNEQFF
TRBD1,TRBV6-5,-,TRBJ2-7,TGTGCCAGCAGAGAGGGGGCAACCTACGAGCAGTACTTC,CASREGATYEQYF
TRBD1,TRBV10-1,-,TRBJ2-5,TGCGCCAGCAGGAAAACCACCCGGGACAGGTTCCAAGAGACCCAGTACTTC,CASRKTTRDRFQETQYF
TRBD2,TRBV12-5,-,TRBJ2-7,TGTGCTAGTAGGACTAGCGGGATAGGGTACGAGCAGTACTTC,CASRTSGIGYEQYF